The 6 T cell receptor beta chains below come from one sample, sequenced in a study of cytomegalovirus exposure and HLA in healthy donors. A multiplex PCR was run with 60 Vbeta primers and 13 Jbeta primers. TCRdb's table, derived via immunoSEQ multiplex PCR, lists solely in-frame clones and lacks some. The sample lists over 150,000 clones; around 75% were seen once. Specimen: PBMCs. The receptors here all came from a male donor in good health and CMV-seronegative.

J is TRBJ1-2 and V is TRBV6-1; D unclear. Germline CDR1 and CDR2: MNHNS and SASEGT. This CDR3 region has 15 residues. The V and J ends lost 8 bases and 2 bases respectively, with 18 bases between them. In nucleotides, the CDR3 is TGTGCCAGCCTCCCCCTCAGGAACAACAACTATGGCTACACCTTC. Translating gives CASLPLRNNNYGYTF.

CDR3 nucleotides: TGCGCCAGCAGCTTGGGCCTTACGGGTCGGGGTTTCTTT. It codes for CASSLGLTGRGFF. The chain links TRBV10-2 to TRBJ1-1; no firm D call. The V gene's germline CDR1 is WSHSY and CDR2 SAAADI. V was trimmed by 6 bases and J by 13 bases, leaving 21 bases between them. CDR3 length: 13 amino acids.

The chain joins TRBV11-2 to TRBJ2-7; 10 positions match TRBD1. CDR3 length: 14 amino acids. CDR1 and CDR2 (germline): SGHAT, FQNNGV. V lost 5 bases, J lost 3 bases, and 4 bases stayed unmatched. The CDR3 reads CASSPRTGGYEQYF. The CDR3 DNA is TGTGCCAGCAGCCCGCGGACAGGGGGCTACGAGCAGTACTTC.

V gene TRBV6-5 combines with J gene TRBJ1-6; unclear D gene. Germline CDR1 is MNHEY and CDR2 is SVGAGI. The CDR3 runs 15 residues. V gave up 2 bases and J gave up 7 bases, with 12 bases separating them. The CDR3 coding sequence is TGTGCCAGCAGTTACGATGACACACGAAATTCACCCCTCCACTTT. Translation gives CASSYDDTRNSPLHF.

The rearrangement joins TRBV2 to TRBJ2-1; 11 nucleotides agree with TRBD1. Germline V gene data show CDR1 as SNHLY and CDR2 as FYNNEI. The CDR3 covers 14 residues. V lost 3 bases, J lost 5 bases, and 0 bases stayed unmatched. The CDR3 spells CASSEGQGDNEQFF. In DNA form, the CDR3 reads TGTGCCAGCAGTGAGGGACAGGGGGACAATGAGCAGTTCTTC.

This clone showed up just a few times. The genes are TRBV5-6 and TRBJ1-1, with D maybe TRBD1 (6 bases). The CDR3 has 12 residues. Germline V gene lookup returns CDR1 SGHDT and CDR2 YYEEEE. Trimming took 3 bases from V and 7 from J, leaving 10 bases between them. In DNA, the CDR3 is TGTGCCAGCAGCTACGGACAGCTTGAAGCTTTCTTT. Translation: CASSYGQLEAFF.